These 17 T cell receptor beta chains were all obtained from the same sample, sequenced in a study of response to subunit inactivated influenza vaccine. Using its own MiXCR run on the RT-PCR reads, TCRdb lists one record per CDR3 protein. The table lists some 480,000 distinct CDR3 sequences, approximately 10% of them singletons. Sequenced here: PBMCs from blood, sampled 40 to 50 days after vaccination. The receptor set was obtained from a man aged 50-59 years who received an inactivated influenza vaccine.

This clonotype was detected only a few times. The chain couples TRBV7-9 to TRBJ2-3, with TRBD1 as a possible D gene (6 bases). V was cut by 2 bases and J by 2 bases, with 14 bases left in between. There are 16 residues in the CDR3. Germline lookup yields CDR1 SEHNR and CDR2 FQNEAQ (reference sequence). The CDR3 reads CASSLNTGPPTDTQYF. The CDR3 nucleotides read TGTGCCAGCAGCTTAAATACAGGGCCCCCCACAGATACGCAGTATTTT.

This clonotype was found a few times. The CDR3: CASSPLTGTEHTDTQYF. The CDR3 region has the DNA TGTGCCAGCAGCCCCCTGACCGGGACAGAGCACACAGATACGCAGTATTTT. The chain joins TRBV7-9 to TRBJ2-3; 7 positions agree with TRBD1. J was trimmed by 2 bases and V by 5 bases; bases with no gene match: 13. This CDR3 has 17 residues. Germline V gene lookup returns CDR1 SEHNR and CDR2 FQNEAQ (reference sequence).

The chain couples TRBV5-5 to TRBJ2-5; TRBD1 is a possible D gene (6 bases). The CDR3 sequence is 13 residues long. CDR1 and CDR2 from the germline V gene are SGHKS and YYEKEE (reference sequence). V was trimmed by 4 bases and J by 5 bases, leaving 12 bases between them. Written as DNA, the CDR3 is TGTGCCAGCAGCGTGACAGGTTCTGAGACCCAGTACTTC. It translates to CASSVTGSETQYF. The whole variable domain, filled in from reference TRBV5-5 and TRBJ2-5, reads DAGVTQSPTHLIKTRGQQVTLRCSPISGHKSVSWYQQVLGQGPQFIFQYYEKEERGRGNFPDRFSARQFPNYSSELNVNALLLGDSALYLCASSVTGSETQYFGPGTRLLVL.

In its sample, this clonotype was seen a few times. The chain employs TRBV5-4 and TRBJ2-7; D uncertain. V lost 2 bases, J lost 2 bases, and 11 bases lay in between. CDR1 is SGHNT and CDR2 is YYREEE in the germline V gene (reference sequence). The CDR3 is 14 residues long. The CDR3 coding sequence is TGTGCCAGCAGCTTAGGGCGAGCAACCTACGAGCAGTACTTC. It is translated as CASSLGRATYEQYF.

This clonotype was found a few times. The chain has TRBV11-2 and TRBJ2-5; unclear D gene. CDR3 length: 14 residues. Germline CDR1 reads SGHAT; CDR2 reads FQNNGV. V was cut by 0 bases and J by 7 bases, with 12 bases left in between. The CDR3 here is CASSLDALSGTQYF. CDR3 nucleotides: TGTGCCAGCAGCTTAGACGCCCTTTCAGGGACCCAGTACTTC.

This clonotype was seen ten or more times. The chain couples TRBV29-1 to TRBJ2-1; perhaps D is TRBD1 or TRBD2 (5 bases each). The CDR3 has 16 amino acids. Trimming shortened V by 7 bases and J by 0 bases, and 19 bases separated the two germline ends. From germline, CDR1 is SQVTM and CDR2 ANQGSEA. The CDR3 bases are TGCAGCGGGGCGCCCTTAGGGACGAGCTCCTACAATGAGCAGTTCTTC. Amino acids: CSGAPLGTSSYNEQFF.

This chain links TRBV4-2 with TRBJ2-4; D gene ambiguous. Germline V gives CDR1 LGHNA, CDR2 YNFKEQ. The CDR3 has 14 residues. Trimming shortened V by 1 base and J by 5 bases, and 9 bases separated the two germline ends. The CDR3 loop is CASSQVSTENIQYF. For the CDR3, the DNA is TGTGCCAGCAGCCAAGTGTCAACAGAAAACATTCAGTACTTC.

This chain connects TRBV12-3 or TRBV12-4 to TRBJ1-5; 8 nucleotides match TRBD1. CDR3 length: 12 residues. J lost 7 bases, V lost 7 bases, and 3 bases had no gene match. CDR3 nucleotides: TGTGCCAGCAAGGCAGGGGGCCAGCCCCAGCATTTT. Its translation: CASKAGGQPQHF.

At least ten counts were recorded for this clonotype. This chain joins TRBV14 and TRBJ2-7; D gene uncertain. The CDR3 loop spans 13 amino acids. Germline V gene data show CDR1 as SGHDN and CDR2 as FVKESK. Deletions cut 4 bases from V and 6 bases from J, with 13 bases between. Written as DNA, the CDR3 is TGTGCCAGCAGCCGCTTTGACTCTGGCGAGCAGTACTTC. As protein: CASSRFDSGEQYF.

J is TRBJ1-1 and V is TRBV2, with a weak D call TRBD1 (5 bases). The CDR3 extends over 12 amino acids. Germline loops: CDR1 SNHLY, CDR2 FYNNEI. CDR3 DNA: TGTGCGGCTGGGGGGGAACGGACTGAAGCTTTCTTT. Protein: CAAGGERTEAFF.

The sample holds a few counts of this clonotype. The chain carries TRBV5-4 and TRBJ2-1; the D gene could be TRBD1 or TRBD2 (5 bases each). The CDR3 loop spans 17 amino acids. From germline, CDR1 is SGHNT and CDR2 YYREEE (reference sequence). Trimming pared 5 bases from V and 0 bases from J, leaving 18 bases between. The CDR3 DNA reads TGTGCCAGCAGACGCACCGGGACCTTAAGCTCCTACAATGAGCAGTTCTTC. Protein: CASRRTGTLSSYNEQFF.

The CDR3 DNA reads as TGTGCCAGCAGTTACGACACTGAAGCTTTCTTT. This translates into CASSYDTEAFF. The chain couples TRBV6-2 or TRBV6-3 to TRBJ1-1; D unresolved. Germline V gene data show CDR1 as MNHEY and CDR2 as SVGEGT. The germline V and J ends were trimmed by 2 bases and 3 bases, with 1 base remaining between them. The CDR3 totals 11 residues.

Many counts were recorded for this clonotype. V gene TRBV10-3 combines with J gene TRBJ1-5; D possibly corresponds to TRBD1 (5 bases). The CDR3 is made up of 15 amino acids. The germline CDR1 and CDR2 sequences are ENHRY and SYGVKD. Trimming left V 0 bases short and J 6 bases short, with 12 bases between. As DNA, the CDR3 is TGTGCCATCAGTGAGTCTCTGGGGACGGGTCAGCCCCAGCATTTT. Residues: CAISESLGTGQPQHF.

This clonotype appeared many times. V and J are TRBV7-2 and TRBJ2-7; D is undetermined. The CDR3 consists of 13 residues. Germline CDR1 and CDR2: SGHTA and FQGNSA. V was clipped by 5 bases and J by 4 bases, with 12 bases between them. The CDR3 DNA sequence: TGTGCCAGCAGCGGAGAGATCTGGTACGAGCAGTACTTC. Translation: CASSGEIWYEQYF. The full variable domain, rest sourced from reference TRBV7-2 and TRBJ2-7, is GAGVSQSPSNKVTEKGKDVELRCDPISGHTALYWYRQSLGQGLEFLIYFQGNSAPDKSGLPSDRFSAERTGGSVSTLTIQRTQQEDSAVYLCASSGEIWYEQYFGPGTRLTVT.

A few counts support this clonotype. The chain carries TRBV7-9 and TRBJ1-1; no clear D gene. V shed 6 bases and J shed 1 base, with 15 bases lying between them. The CDR3 runs 15 residues. Germline CDR1 and CDR2: SEHNR and FQNEAQ (reference sequence). The CDR3 nucleotides read TGTGCCAGCAGTTTACTACCCCCAGGGAACACTGAAGCTTTCTTT. As protein: CASSLLPPGNTEAFF.

This clonotype was found many times. J is TRBJ2-6 and V is TRBV6-2 or TRBV6-3; D is ambiguous. CDR1 is MNHEY, CDR2 SVGEGT, per germline. The germline V and J ends were trimmed by 3 bases and 0 bases, with 6 bases remaining between them. The CDR3 loop spans 15 amino acids. The CDR3: CASSYQSSGANVLTF. The CDR3 DNA reads TGTGCCAGCAGTTATCAGTCCTCTGGGGCCAACGTCCTGACTTTC.

V usage is TRBV28 and J usage is TRBJ2-5; 8 positions match TRBD1. The V and J ends lost 11 bases and 8 bases, in that order; junction bases with no gene match: 7. The CDR3 is made up of 11 amino acids. The germline CDR1 and CDR2 sequences are MDHEN and SYDVKM. CDR3 protein: CASTDRETQYF. Here the CDR3 DNA reads TGTGCCTCGACGGACAGGGAAACCCAGTACTTC. Drawing the rest from reference TRBV28 and TRBJ2-5, the complete variable domain is DVKVTQSSRYLVKRTGEKVFLECVQDMDHENMFWYRQDPGLGLRLIYFSYDVKMKEKGDIPEGYSVSREKKERFSLILESASTNQTSMYLCASTDRETQYFGPGTRLLVL.